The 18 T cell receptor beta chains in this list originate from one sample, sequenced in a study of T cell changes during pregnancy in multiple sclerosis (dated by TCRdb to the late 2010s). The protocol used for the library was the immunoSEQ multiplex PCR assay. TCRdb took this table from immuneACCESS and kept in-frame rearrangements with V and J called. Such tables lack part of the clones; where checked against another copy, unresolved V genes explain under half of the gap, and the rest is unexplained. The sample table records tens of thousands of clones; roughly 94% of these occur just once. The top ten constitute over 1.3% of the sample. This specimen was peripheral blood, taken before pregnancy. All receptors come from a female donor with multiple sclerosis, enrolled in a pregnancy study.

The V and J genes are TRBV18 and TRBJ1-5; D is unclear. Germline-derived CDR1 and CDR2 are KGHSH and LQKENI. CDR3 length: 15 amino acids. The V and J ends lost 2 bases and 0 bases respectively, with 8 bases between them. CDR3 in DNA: TGTGCCAGCTCACCAACGGGGTATAGCAATCAGCCCCAGCATTTT. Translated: CASSPTGYSNQPQHF.

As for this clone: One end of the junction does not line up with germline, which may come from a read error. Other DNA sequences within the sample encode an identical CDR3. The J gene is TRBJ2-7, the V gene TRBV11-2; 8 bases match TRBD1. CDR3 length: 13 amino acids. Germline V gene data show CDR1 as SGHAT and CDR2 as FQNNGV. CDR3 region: CASMGQANYEQYF. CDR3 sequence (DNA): TGTGCCAGTATGGGACAGGCGAACTACGAGCAATACTTC.

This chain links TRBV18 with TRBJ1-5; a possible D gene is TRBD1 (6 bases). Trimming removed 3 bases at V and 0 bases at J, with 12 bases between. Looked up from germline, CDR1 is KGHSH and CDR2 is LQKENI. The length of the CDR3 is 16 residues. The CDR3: CASSPQGRVSNQPQHF. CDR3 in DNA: TGTGCCAGCTCACCCCAGGGGAGGGTTAGCAATCAGCCCCAGCATTTT.

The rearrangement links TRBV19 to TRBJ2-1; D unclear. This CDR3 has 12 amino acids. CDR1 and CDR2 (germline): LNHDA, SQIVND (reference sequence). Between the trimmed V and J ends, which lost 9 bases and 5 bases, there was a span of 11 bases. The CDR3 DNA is TGTGCCAGCCCAGGCCCCAACAATGAGCAGTTCTTC. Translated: CASPGPNNEQFF.

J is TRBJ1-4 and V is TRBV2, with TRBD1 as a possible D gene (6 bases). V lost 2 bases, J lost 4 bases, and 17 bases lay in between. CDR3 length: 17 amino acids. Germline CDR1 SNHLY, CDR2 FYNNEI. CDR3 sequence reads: CASSERLRGQLNEKLFF. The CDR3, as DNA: TGTGCCAGCAGTGAACGCCTCAGGGGTCAGCTTAATGAAAAACTGTTTTTT.

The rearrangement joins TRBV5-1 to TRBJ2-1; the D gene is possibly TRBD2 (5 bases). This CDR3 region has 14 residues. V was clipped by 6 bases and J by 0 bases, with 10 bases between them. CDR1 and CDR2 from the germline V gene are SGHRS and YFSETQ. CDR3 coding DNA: TGCGCCAGCACTGCGGGCGACTCCTACAATGAGCAGTTCTTC. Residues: CASTAGDSYNEQFF. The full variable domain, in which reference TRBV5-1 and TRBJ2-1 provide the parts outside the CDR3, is KAGVTQTPRYLIKTRGQQVTLSCSPISGHRSVSWYQQTPGQGLQFLFEYFSETQRNKGNFPGRFSGRQFSNSRSEMNVSTLELGDSALYLCASTAGDSYNEQFFGPGTRLTVL.

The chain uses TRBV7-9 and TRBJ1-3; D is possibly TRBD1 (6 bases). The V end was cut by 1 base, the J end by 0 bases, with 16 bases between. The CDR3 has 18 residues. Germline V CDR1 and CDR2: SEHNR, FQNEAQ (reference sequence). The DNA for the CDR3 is TGTGCCAGCAGCTTAGACTATAAACAGGGCGGCTCTGGAAACACCATATATTTT. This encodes CASSLDYKQGGSGNTIYF.

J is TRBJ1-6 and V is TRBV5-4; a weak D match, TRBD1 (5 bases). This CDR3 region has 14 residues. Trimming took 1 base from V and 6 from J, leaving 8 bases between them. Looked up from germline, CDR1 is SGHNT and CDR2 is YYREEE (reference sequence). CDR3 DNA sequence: TGTGCCAGCAGCTTGCCAGGGATTAATTCACCCCTCCACTTT. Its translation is CASSLPGINSPLHF.

CDR3 nucleotides: TGTGCCAGCAGCCCCGTGACAGGGGAAGGGACCCAGTACTTC. Translating gives CASSPVTGEGTQYF. This chain connects TRBV27 to TRBJ2-5, with 8 positions matching TRBD1. The J segment lost 7 bases and the V segment lost 6 bases, leaving 10 bases of the junction unmatched. The CDR3 extends over 14 amino acids. From germline, CDR1 is MNHEY and CDR2 SMNVEV (reference sequence).

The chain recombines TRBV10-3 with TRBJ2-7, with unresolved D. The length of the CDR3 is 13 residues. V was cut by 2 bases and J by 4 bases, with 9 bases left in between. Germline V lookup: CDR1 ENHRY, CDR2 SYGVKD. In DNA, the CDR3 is TGTGCCATCAGTGAGGACATGCCATACGAGCAGTACTTC. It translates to CAISEDMPYEQYF.

CDR3 protein: CAIMVANGNIQYF. CDR3 coding DNA: TGTGCCATCATGGTAGCTAATGGGAACATTCAGTACTTC. The genes are TRBV10-3 and TRBJ2-4; D is undetermined. Per germline, CDR1 ENHRY and CDR2 SYGVKD. The V gene lost 7 bases and the J gene lost 7 bases, with 14 bases spanning the gap. The CDR3 has 13 residues.

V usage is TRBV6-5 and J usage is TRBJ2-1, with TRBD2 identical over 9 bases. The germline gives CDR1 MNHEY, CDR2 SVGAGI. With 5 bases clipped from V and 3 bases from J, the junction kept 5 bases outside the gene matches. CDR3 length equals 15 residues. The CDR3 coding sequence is TGTGCCAGCAGTGGGCGGGGGGGCCTCTACAATGAGCAGTTCTTC. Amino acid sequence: CASSGRGGLYNEQFF.

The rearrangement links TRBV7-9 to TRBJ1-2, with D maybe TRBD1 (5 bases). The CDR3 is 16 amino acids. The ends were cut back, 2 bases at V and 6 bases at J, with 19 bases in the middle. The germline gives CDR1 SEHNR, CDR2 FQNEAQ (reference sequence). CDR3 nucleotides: TGTGCCAGCAGCTTAAGTGGTGGAGGGGCCTTTAATGGCTACACCTTC. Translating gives CASSLSGGGAFNGYTF. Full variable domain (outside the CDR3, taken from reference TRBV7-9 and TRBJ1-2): DTGVSQNPRHKITKRGQNVTFRCDPISEHNRLYWYRQTLGQGPEFLTYFQNEAQLEKSRLLSDRFSAERPKGSFSTLEIQRTEQGDSAMYLCASSLSGGGAFNGYTFGSGTRLTVV.

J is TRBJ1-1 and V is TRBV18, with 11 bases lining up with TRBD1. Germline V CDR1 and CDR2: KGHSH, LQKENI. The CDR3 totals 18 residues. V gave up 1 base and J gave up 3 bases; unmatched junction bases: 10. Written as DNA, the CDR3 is TGTGCCAGCTCACCACTCGGACAGGGGGCGGTGGTGGACACTGAAGCTTTCTTT. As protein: CASSPLGQGAVVDTEAFF.

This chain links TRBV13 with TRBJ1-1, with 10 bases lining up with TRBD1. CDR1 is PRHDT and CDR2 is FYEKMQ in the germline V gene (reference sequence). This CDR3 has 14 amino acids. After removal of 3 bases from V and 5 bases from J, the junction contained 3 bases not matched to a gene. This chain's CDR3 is CASSFGTGDTEAFF. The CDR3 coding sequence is TGTGCCAGCAGCTTCGGGACAGGGGATACTGAAGCTTTCTTT.

CDR3 coding DNA: TGTGCCATCAGTGAGTCCCGGGCCCCAGGGGCAGGCACTGAAGCTTTCTTT. Translation gives CAISESRAPGAGTEAFF. This chain links TRBV10-3 with TRBJ1-1, with D perhaps TRBD1 (6 bases). Germline V gene lookup returns CDR1 ENHRY and CDR2 SYGVKD. V lost 0 bases and J lost 4, with 18 bases in between. The CDR3 totals 17 residues.

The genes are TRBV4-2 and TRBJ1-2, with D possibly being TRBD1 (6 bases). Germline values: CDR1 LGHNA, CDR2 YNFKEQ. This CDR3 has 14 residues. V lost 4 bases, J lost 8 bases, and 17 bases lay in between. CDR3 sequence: CASSLLGGGSGYTF. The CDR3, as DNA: TGTGCCAGCAGCCTTCTAGGGGGGGGTTCGGGCTACACCTTC.

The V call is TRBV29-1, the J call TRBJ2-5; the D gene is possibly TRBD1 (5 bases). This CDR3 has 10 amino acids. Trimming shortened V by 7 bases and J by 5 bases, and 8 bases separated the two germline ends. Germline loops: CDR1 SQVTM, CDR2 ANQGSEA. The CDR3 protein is CSGWGETQYF. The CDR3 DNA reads TGCAGCGGATGGGGCGAGACCCAGTACTTC.